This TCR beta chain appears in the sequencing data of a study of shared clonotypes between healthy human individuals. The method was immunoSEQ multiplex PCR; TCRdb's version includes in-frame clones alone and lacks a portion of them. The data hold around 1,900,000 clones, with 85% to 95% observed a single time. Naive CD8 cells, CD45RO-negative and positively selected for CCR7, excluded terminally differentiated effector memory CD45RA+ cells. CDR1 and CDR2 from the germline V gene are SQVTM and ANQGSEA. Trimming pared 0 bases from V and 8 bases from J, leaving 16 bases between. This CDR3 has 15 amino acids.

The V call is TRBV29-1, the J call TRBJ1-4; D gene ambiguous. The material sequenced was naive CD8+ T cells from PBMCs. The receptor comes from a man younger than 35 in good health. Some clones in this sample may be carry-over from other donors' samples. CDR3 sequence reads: CSVEDGMVTTEKLFF. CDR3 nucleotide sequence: TGCAGCGTTGAAGACGGGATGGTCACCACAGAAAAACTGTTTTTT.